These T cell receptor beta chains were read from a single sample in a study of blood T cell repertoires in COVID-19. Repertoires were generated with immunoSEQ multiplex PCR, while TCRdb's copy carries only in-frame clones and drops some. The sample includes roughly 360,000 clones, less than 90% of them seen just once. The source material was PBMCs or T cells enriched from blood (not recorded which). The receptor set was obtained from a woman between 50 and 59 years old who had recovered from COVID-19. The CDR3 runs from the conserved cysteine through the conserved F or W. Each record gives: J gene, V gene, clone size, D gene, CDR3 DNA, CDR3 protein. A D gene is named only where the DNA matches it firmly. The size of a clone is reported for some rows only, either as once, few or many, or as a class for expanded clones.

j_call: TRBJ2-4; v_call: TRBV19; clone_size: NA; d_call: NA; cdr3_nt: TGTGCCAGTAGTATAGGGGCAGACTACAAAAACATTCAGTACTTC; cdr3_aa: CASSIGADYKNIQYF
j_call: TRBJ1-5; v_call: TRBV7-2; clone_size: NA; d_call: TRBD1; cdr3_nt: TGTGCCAGCAGCCCGACAGGGACTAGCAATCAGCCCCAGCATTTT; cdr3_aa: CASSPTGTSNQPQHF
j_call: TRBJ1-6; v_call: TRBV19; clone_size: NA; d_call: TRBD1; cdr3_nt: TGTGCCAGTAGTACCGACAGGGGCTCACCCCTCCACTTT; cdr3_aa: CASSTDRGSPLHF
j_call: TRBJ1-1; v_call: TRBV6-2/TRBV6-3; clone_size: NA; d_call: NA; cdr3_nt: TGTGCCAGCAGTTCGGGAGGGGGAACTTTCTTT; cdr3_aa: CASSSGGGTFF
j_call: TRBJ1-2; v_call: TRBV7-2; clone_size: NA; d_call: TRBD1; cdr3_nt: TGTGCCAGCAGTCAACAAACAGGGGAAGGCTACACCTTC; cdr3_aa: CASSQQTGEGYTF
j_call: TRBJ2-7; v_call: TRBV11-3; clone_size: NA; d_call: NA; cdr3_nt: TGTGCCAGCAGCCCCCGGGTCAACGAGCAGTACTTC; cdr3_aa: CASSPRVNEQYF
j_call: TRBJ2-1; v_call: TRBV7-9; clone_size: NA; d_call: TRBD2; cdr3_nt: TGTGCCAGCAGCTTAGCCGGGACTAGCGGGAGTTATTCCTACAATGAGCAGTTCTTC; cdr3_aa: CASSLAGTSGSYSYNEQFF
j_call: TRBJ1-6; v_call: TRBV7-9; clone_size: NA; d_call: TRBD1; cdr3_nt: TGTGCCAGCAGCCAAGGACAGGGAGGGTCACCCCTCCACTTT; cdr3_aa: CASSQGQGGSPLHF
j_call: TRBJ2-3; v_call: TRBV2; clone_size: NA; d_call: NA; cdr3_nt: TGTGCCAGCACCGGTGGGACACCCACAGATACGCAGTATTTT; cdr3_aa: CASTGGTPTDTQYF
j_call: TRBJ2-7; v_call: TRBV3-1/TRBV3-2; clone_size: NA; d_call: NA; cdr3_nt: TGTGCCAGCAGCCCGAGCTCCTACGAGCAGTACTTC; cdr3_aa: CASSPSSYEQYF
j_call: TRBJ2-3; v_call: TRBV19; clone_size: NA; d_call: NA; cdr3_nt: TGTGCCAGCTGGGACAACGCCCCCACAGATACGCAGTATTTT; cdr3_aa: CASWDNAPTDTQYF
j_call: TRBJ1-1; v_call: TRBV19; clone_size: NA; d_call: TRBD1; cdr3_nt: TGTGCCAGTAGTGACAGGGGGACCTTGAACACTGAAGCTTTCTTT; cdr3_aa: CASSDRGTLNTEAFF
j_call: TRBJ2-1; v_call: TRBV4-3; clone_size: NA; d_call: NA; cdr3_nt: TGCGCCAGCAGCCAAGAACCGGGACTGGACTACAATGAGCAGTTCTTC; cdr3_aa: CASSQEPGLDYNEQFF
j_call: TRBJ2-7; v_call: TRBV4-1; clone_size: NA; d_call: TRBD1; cdr3_nt: TGCGCCAGCAGCCCTGACGGGACAGGTTTCCAGCAGTACTTC; cdr3_aa: CASSPDGTGFQQYF
j_call: TRBJ1-6; v_call: TRBV11-3; clone_size: NA; d_call: TRBD1; cdr3_nt: TGTGCCAGCAGCTTAGGGGGACAGGTCGACAATTCACCCCTCCACTTT; cdr3_aa: CASSLGGQVDNSPLHF
j_call: TRBJ1-6; v_call: TRBV6-6; clone_size: NA; d_call: TRBD1; cdr3_nt: TGTGCCAGCAGTCGGGGGAGACAGGGGTTGAGGCCCCTCCACTTT; cdr3_aa: CASSRGRQGLRPLHF
j_call: TRBJ1-1; v_call: TRBV5-1; clone_size: few; d_call: TRBD1; cdr3_nt: TGCGCCAGCAGCTTACACGAACAACAGGGGCGGAACACTGAAGCTTTCTTT; cdr3_aa: CASSLHEQQGRNTEAFF
j_call: TRBJ1-1; v_call: TRBV10-3; clone_size: once; d_call: NA; cdr3_nt: TGTGCCATCAGTGAGAGGGGTATGAACACTGAAGCTTTCTTT; cdr3_aa: CAISERGMNTEAFF
j_call: TRBJ1-1; v_call: TRBV11-3; clone_size: NA; d_call: NA; cdr3_nt: TGTGCCAGCAGCAGGACCGCGGGCACTGAAGCTTTCTTT; cdr3_aa: CASSRTAGTEAFF
j_call: TRBJ2-5; v_call: TRBV20-1; clone_size: NA; d_call: NA; cdr3_nt: TGCAGTGCTAGACTACAAGAGACCCAGTACTTC; cdr3_aa: CSARLQETQYF
j_call: TRBJ1-1; v_call: TRBV11-1; clone_size: NA; d_call: NA; cdr3_nt: TGTGCCAGCAGCCCTGACAGAGTTGAAGCTTTCTTT; cdr3_aa: CASSPDRVEAFF
j_call: TRBJ2-1; v_call: TRBV6-5; clone_size: NA; d_call: NA; cdr3_nt: TGTGCCAGCACTAATAATGAGCAGTTCTTC; cdr3_aa: CASTNNEQFF
j_call: TRBJ2-3; v_call: TRBV30; clone_size: NA; d_call: TRBD1; cdr3_nt: TGTGCCTGGAGTTTGCAGGGGGCAGATACGCAGTATTTT; cdr3_aa: CAWSLQGADTQYF
j_call: TRBJ1-1; v_call: TRBV7-9; clone_size: NA; d_call: NA; cdr3_nt: TGTGCCAGCAGCTTAGATCGTTGGGGTGACAGTGTGACTGAAGCTTTCTTT; cdr3_aa: CASSLDRWGDSVTEAFF
j_call: TRBJ2-7; v_call: TRBV5-1; clone_size: NA; d_call: NA; cdr3_nt: TGCGCCAGCAGCTCCCAGGCGGGCTCCTACGAGCAGTACTTC; cdr3_aa: CASSSQAGSYEQYF
j_call: TRBJ1-2; v_call: TRBV7-9; clone_size: NA; d_call: TRBD1; cdr3_nt: TGTGCCAGCAGCTCTACAGGGGGCCATAACTATGGCTACACCTTC; cdr3_aa: CASSSTGGHNYGYTF
j_call: TRBJ2-1; v_call: TRBV19; clone_size: NA; d_call: NA; cdr3_nt: TGTGCCAGTAAATTTGGGGGAGGCGGTCATGAGCAGTTCTTC; cdr3_aa: CASKFGGGGHEQFF
j_call: TRBJ2-7; v_call: TRBV5-1; clone_size: few; d_call: NA; cdr3_nt: TGCGCCAGCAGCTTGGGCAGCCGCGGCGAGCAGTACTTC; cdr3_aa: CASSLGSRGEQYF
j_call: TRBJ2-2; v_call: TRBV6-5; clone_size: few; d_call: NA; cdr3_nt: TGTGCCAGCAGACCCGGGACTGACACCGGGGAGCTGTTTTTT; cdr3_aa: CASRPGTDTGELFF
j_call: TRBJ2-5; v_call: TRBV27; clone_size: NA; d_call: NA; cdr3_nt: TGTGCCAGCAGTTTTTTGCCTAACCAAGAGACCCAGTACTTC; cdr3_aa: CASSFLPNQETQYF
j_call: TRBJ1-2; v_call: TRBV19; clone_size: NA; d_call: NA; cdr3_nt: TGTGCCAGTAGTACCTGGGCTGGCTATGGCTACACCTTC; cdr3_aa: CASSTWAGYGYTF
j_call: TRBJ2-7; v_call: TRBV15; clone_size: NA; d_call: NA; cdr3_nt: TGTGCCACCAGCAGAGATCTCCTCCCCGAGCAGTACTTC; cdr3_aa: CATSRDLLPEQYF
j_call: TRBJ1-2; v_call: TRBV2; clone_size: NA; d_call: NA; cdr3_nt: TGTGCCAGCAGTAATTCTTTAGGCTACACCTTC; cdr3_aa: CASSNSLGYTF
j_call: TRBJ2-7; v_call: TRBV25-1; clone_size: NA; d_call: NA; cdr3_nt: TGTGCCAGCAGGGCCTCAGGGATCTACGAGCAGTACTTC; cdr3_aa: CASRASGIYEQYF
j_call: TRBJ2-2; v_call: TRBV12-3/TRBV12-4; clone_size: many; d_call: NA; cdr3_nt: TGTGCCAGCAGACAGGGTACCGGGGAGCTGTTTTTT; cdr3_aa: CASRQGTGELFF
j_call: TRBJ2-7; v_call: TRBV10-3; clone_size: NA; d_call: NA; cdr3_nt: TGTGCCATCAGTGAGTTAGGGGCCAGCTACGAGCAGTACTTC; cdr3_aa: CAISELGASYEQYF
j_call: TRBJ2-7; v_call: TRBV14; clone_size: NA; d_call: NA; cdr3_nt: TGTGCCAGCAGCCAAGCGTGGCAAAGCTCCTACGAGCAGTACTTC; cdr3_aa: CASSQAWQSSYEQYF
j_call: TRBJ1-1; v_call: TRBV5-4; clone_size: NA; d_call: NA; cdr3_nt: TGTGCCAGCAGCCGACCCCCGGGGACTGAAGCTTTCTTT; cdr3_aa: CASSRPPGTEAFF
j_call: TRBJ2-1; v_call: TRBV11-1; clone_size: NA; d_call: TRBD1; cdr3_nt: TGTGCCAGCAGCCCACCGGGACAGGGGGGGTCCACCGAGCAGTTCTTC; cdr3_aa: CASSPPGQGGSTEQFF
j_call: TRBJ2-3; v_call: TRBV30; clone_size: NA; d_call: TRBD2; cdr3_nt: TGTGCCAGCGGACTAGCGGGGGGGCCAGGGTCAGATACGCAGTATTTT; cdr3_aa: CASGLAGGPGSDTQYF
j_call: TRBJ1-2; v_call: TRBV12-3/TRBV12-4; clone_size: NA; d_call: NA; cdr3_nt: TGTGCCAGCAGTCAGATGAACTATGGCTACACCTTC; cdr3_aa: CASSQMNYGYTF
j_call: TRBJ1-1; v_call: TRBV5-1; clone_size: NA; d_call: TRBD1; cdr3_nt: TGCGCCAGCAGCCCGGGACAGTACACTGAAGCTTTCTTT; cdr3_aa: CASSPGQYTEAFF
j_call: TRBJ2-3; v_call: TRBV18; clone_size: once; d_call: TRBD2; cdr3_nt: TGTGCCAGCTCACCACAACTAGCGGGGGCTAGCACAGATACGCAGTATTTT; cdr3_aa: CASSPQLAGASTDTQYF
j_call: TRBJ2-7; v_call: TRBV6-2/TRBV6-3; clone_size: NA; d_call: TRBD2; cdr3_nt: TGTGCCAGCAGTTACGGGGGTAGCGGGACCTACGAGCAGTACTTC; cdr3_aa: CASSYGGSGTYEQYF
j_call: TRBJ1-2; v_call: TRBV30; clone_size: NA; d_call: NA; cdr3_nt: TGTGCCTGGAGTGTAGGGCAGGGGTTCGGCTACACCTTC; cdr3_aa: CAWSVGQGFGYTF
j_call: TRBJ2-3; v_call: TRBV7-9; clone_size: few; d_call: TRBD1; cdr3_nt: TGTGCCAGCAGCACATCACAGGGGGCTACAGATACGCAGTATTTT; cdr3_aa: CASSTSQGATDTQYF
j_call: TRBJ2-5; v_call: TRBV11-3; clone_size: NA; d_call: TRBD2; cdr3_nt: TGTGCCAGCAGCCTAGGCGGCCGGGAGGGACAAGAGACCCAGTACTTC; cdr3_aa: CASSLGGREGQETQYF
j_call: TRBJ2-7; v_call: TRBV11-3; clone_size: NA; d_call: NA; cdr3_nt: TGTGCCAGCAAGGGGGGGCGCTACGAGCAGTACTTC; cdr3_aa: CASKGGRYEQYF
j_call: TRBJ2-1; v_call: TRBV5-1; clone_size: NA; d_call: TRBD2; cdr3_nt: TGCGCCAGCAGCTTAGTAGCTAGCGGGGGGTCTGTTGAGCAGTTCTTC; cdr3_aa: CASSLVASGGSVEQFF
j_call: TRBJ2-1; v_call: TRBV9; clone_size: NA; d_call: TRBD2; cdr3_nt: TGTGCCAGCAGCCCCCGGGGGGGGGTAGCGGGCTTTGAGCAGTTCTTC; cdr3_aa: CASSPRGGVAGFEQFF